This T cell receptor (beta chain) was sequenced in a study of patients and donors after allogeneic stem cell transplantation. Trimming removed 5 bases from V and 0 bases from J, with 20 bases in between. The CDR3 has 18 residues. Germline V gives CDR1 DFQATT, CDR2 SNEGSKA (reference sequence). TCRdb recomputed calls from the RT-PCR reads with MiXCR, one row per CDR3 protein. Of about 960,000 distinct CDR3 sequences listed, more than 15% are singletons. This rearrangement joins TRBV20-1 to TRBJ1-6; D is ambiguous. This receptor was obtained from a human donor who was either an allogeneic HSCT recipient or a stem cell or donor lymphocyte infusion donor (not recorded which). It is not recorded whose cells these are; they may come from a transplant donor. Material: blood, either unsorted or a sorted T cell fraction (not recorded which). CDR3 protein: CSARTLVRRGSYNSPLHF. The CDR3 nucleotides read TGCAGTGCTCGAACCTTGGTACGCCGGGGCTCCTATAATTCACCCCTCCACTTT.